These 8 T cell receptor beta chains were sequenced from one sample in a study of T cell changes during pregnancy in multiple sclerosis. Sequenced by immunoSEQ multiplex PCR; TCRdb stores in-frame clones only, minus some. This table has about 42,000 clones, about 85% appearing once. The starting material was CD4+ T cells from peripheral blood mononuclear cells, obtained before pregnancy. These receptors were obtained from a female donor with multiple sclerosis, enrolled in a pregnancy study.

A single count supports this clone. The DNA is left out, because the CDR3 cannot be placed on it with certainty; the CDR3 is given as TCRdb lists it. The chain couples TRBV9 to TRBJ2-1; the table's TRBD2 call for D was not verified on the DNA. CDR1 is SGDLS, CDR2 YYNGEE, per germline. The CDR3 extends over 16 residues, inclusive of both ends. The CDR3: CASSVGLGTSGRTKFF.

The gene calls are TRBV5-4 and TRBJ1-1, with D perhaps matching TRBD1 (5 bases). Germline assignment: CDR1 SGHNT and CDR2 YYREEE (reference sequence). The CDR3 sequence is 16 residues long. Trimming cost V 4 bases and J 0 bases, with 16 bases left between them. As DNA, the CDR3 is TGTGCCAGCAGCATCGCGGCGGGGCTTATGAACACTGAAGCTTTCTTT. Protein sequence: CASSIAAGLMNTEAFF.

The J gene is TRBJ2-4, the V gene TRBV19; 10 nucleotides agree with TRBD1. The germline CDR1 and CDR2 sequences are LNHDA and SQIVND (reference sequence). V trimming: 4 bases; J trimming: 6 bases; junction bases outside the gene matches: 9. The CDR3 is 16 amino acids. CDR3: CASSTSRTGGRNIQYF. DNA of the CDR3: TGTGCCAGTAGTACCTCTCGGACAGGGGGGAGAAACATTCAGTACTTC.

This chain connects TRBV5-1 to TRBJ2-3; TRBD2 might be the D (7 bases). The CDR3 has 15 residues. Germline loops: CDR1 SGHRS, CDR2 YFSETQ. The V and J ends lost 1 base and 2 bases respectively, with 11 bases between them. CDR3 sequence reads: CASSLFGGPTDTQYF. DNA for the CDR3: TGCGCCAGCAGCTTGTTCGGGGGGCCCACAGATACGCAGTATTTT. Full variable domain (remainder filled in from reference TRBV5-1 and TRBJ2-3): KAGVTQTPRYLIKTRGQQVTLSCSPISGHRSVSWYQQTPGQGLQFLFEYFSETQRNKGNFPGRFSGRQFSNSRSEMNVSTLELGDSALYLCASSLFGGPTDTQYFGPGTRLTVL.

This chain joins TRBV7-8 and TRBJ2-5; a weak D match, TRBD1 (5 bases). This CDR3 has 12 amino acids. Trimming removed 4 bases at V and 7 bases at J, with 10 bases between. Germline CDR1 SGHVS, CDR2 FQNEAQ. In DNA form, the CDR3 reads TGTGCCAGCAGCTCGCCCCAGGGGACCCAGTACTTC. Amino acid sequence: CASSSPQGTQYF. The full variable domain, with the rest looked up from reference TRBV7-8 and TRBJ2-5, is GAGVSQSPRYKVAKRGQDVALRCDPISGHVSLFWYQQALGQGPEFLTYFQNEAQLDKSGLPSDRFFAERPEGSVSTLKIQRTQQEDSAVYLCASSSPQGTQYFGPGTRLLVL.

The rearrangement uses TRBV28 and TRBJ1-1; tentative D call: TRBD1 (5 bases). Germline V gene sequence: CDR1 MDHEN, CDR2 SYDVKM. The CDR3 is 11 amino acids. CDR3 bases: TGTGTTACGGGGGGGAACACTGAAGCTTTCTTT. Its translation is CVTGGNTEAFF.

J is TRBJ2-3 and V is TRBV7-3, with D uncertain. Trimming shortened V by 5 bases and J by 3 bases, and 15 bases separated the two germline ends. Germline CDR1 is SGHTA and CDR2 is FQGTGA. The CDR3 is made up of 15 amino acids. CDR3 residues: CASSPEYLRTDTQYF. CDR3 nucleotide sequence: TGTGCCAGCAGCCCAGAGTACTTGCGGACAGATACGCAGTATTTT.

In this sample, this clone turned up once. The chain combines TRBV19 with TRBJ2-5, with 7 bases matching TRBD1. Germline values: CDR1 LNHDA, CDR2 SQIVND (reference sequence). This CDR3 spans 17 amino acids. With 6 bases clipped from V and 4 bases from J, the junction kept 17 bases outside the gene matches. CDR3 loop: CASRTSPQGDGGETQYF. DNA for the CDR3: TGTGCCAGTAGAACTTCGCCTCAGGGGGACGGCGGAGAGACCCAGTACTTC.